The clone carrying this T cell receptor beta chain was seen only a few times. These data originate in a study of T cells in Graves' hyperthyroidism and ophthalmopathy. The hyperthyroidism was newly diagnosed and had lasted under 2 months; the patients were aged 18 to 65. This CDR3 has 16 amino acids. Germline CDR1 is SGHVS and CDR2 is FQNEAQ. Trimming cost V 4 bases and J 3 bases, with 16 bases left between them. RNA transcripts served as the template for amplifying TCR beta CDR3 regions. First-round RT-PCR with HTBI primers amplified the TCR CDR3 region. TCRdb analysed the multiplex PCR reads with MiXCR anew, one entry per CDR3 protein. The sample shows some 620,000 distinct CDR3 sequences, around 15% of them seen only once.

This chain joins TRBV7-8 and TRBJ1-5; the D gene is possibly TRBD1 (5 bases). The receptor comes from a young woman with Graves' hyperthyroidism. The sequencing sample was made of blood. The CDR3 DNA follows: TGTGCCAGCAGCTCCTCTTACAGTGGACACAATCAGCCCCAGCATTTT. This gives the protein CASSSSYSGHNQPQHF.